A single sample is the source of the 25 T cell receptor beta chains below, sequenced in a study of blood T cells in healthy people across ages (dated by TCRdb to the mid-2010s). Libraries were constructed by 5' RACE. The sample was run on an Illumina HiSeq 2500. A second PCR of 7 to 11 cycles was run with a J-beta primer mix and a sample-barcoded 5' primer. TCRdb cleaned the public reads at Q25 with fastp, built clones with MiXCR and kept in-frame beta chains. Each CDR3 protein gets just one entry, which takes the most common genes and DNA from the rows behind it. This sample comprises roughly 800,000 distinct CDR3 sequences, 55% to 70% of them detected only once. The ten largest clones capture approximately 20% of the sample. Sequencing was done on a sample of blood. Receptors originate from a young man in good health.

This clonotype was counted a few times. This chain uses TRBV2 with TRBJ1-2; D not resolved. Germline lookup yields CDR1 SNHLY and CDR2 FYNNEI. Trimming pared 6 bases from V and 4 bases from J, leaving 12 bases between. This CDR3 is 13 amino acids long. CDR3: CASSTGGFYGYTF. CDR3 coding DNA: TGTGCCAGCAGCACTGGCGGATTCTATGGCTACACCTTC. Complete variable domain (other parts from reference TRBV2 and TRBJ1-2): EPEVTQTPSHQVTQMGQEVILRCVPISNHLYFYWYRQILGQKVEFLVSFYNNEISEKSEIFDDQFSVERPDGSNFTLKIRSTKLEDSAMYFCASSTGGFYGYTFGSGTRLTVV.

The chain joins TRBV5-1 to TRBJ1-2, with D unclear. Trimming shortened V by 5 bases and J by 2 bases, and 16 bases separated the two germline ends. Germline V gene lookup returns CDR1 SGHRS and CDR2 YFSETQ. CDR3 length: 15 amino acids. The CDR3 protein is CASRTNPLANYGYTF. CDR3 nucleotides: TGCGCCAGCAGGACGAACCCCTTGGCGAACTATGGCTACACCTTC.

The J gene is TRBJ2-1, the V gene TRBV15; perhaps TRBD1 as D (6 bases). CDR3 length: 15 residues. Germline CDR1 LNHNV, CDR2 YYDKDF (reference sequence). Between the trimmed V and J ends, which lost 5 bases and 9 bases, there was a span of 20 bases. The CDR3 DNA reads TGTGCCACCAGCCAGAGCAGGGGCCCTTCCATTGAGCAGTTCTTC. It translates to CATSQSRGPSIEQFF.

This chain uses TRBV6-6 with TRBJ2-1; D is unclear. This CDR3 is built from 11 residues. Germline V gene sequence: CDR1 MNHNY, CDR2 SVGAGI (reference sequence). V lost 8 bases and J lost 8, with 10 bases in between. The DNA of the CDR3 is TGTGCCAGCGCAGGTGTGGATGAGCAGTTCTTC. Its protein product is CASAGVDEQFF.

The rearrangement joins TRBV3-1 to TRBJ2-1; D gene uncertain. Trimming left V 2 bases short and J 7 bases short, with 6 bases between. There are 12 residues in the CDR3. CDR1 and CDR2 from the germline V gene are LGHDT and YNNKEL (reference sequence). The CDR3 DNA reads as TGTGCCAGCAGCCAATTAGATAATGAGCAGTTCTTC. The encoded protein is CASSQLDNEQFF.

The V gene is TRBV10-3, the J gene TRBJ2-5, with 8 nucleotides matching TRBD1. Germline V gives CDR1 ENHRY, CDR2 SYGVKD. This CDR3 spans 15 amino acids. The V and J ends lost 2 bases and 3 bases, in that order; junction bases with no gene match: 5. The chain's CDR3 is CAISEQGQGEETQYF. The DNA for the CDR3 is TGTGCCATCAGTGAGCAAGGACAGGGAGAAGAGACCCAGTACTTC.

This clonotype occurred a few times. The gene calls are TRBV10-3 and TRBJ1-2, with unresolved D. Germline values: CDR1 ENHRY, CDR2 SYGVKD. V lost 0 bases and J lost 3, with 5 bases in between. The CDR3 consists of 13 residues. The CDR3 sequence is CAISESGHYGYTF. The CDR3 DNA sequence: TGTGCCATCAGTGAGTCTGGACACTATGGCTACACCTTC.

This rearrangement joins TRBV30 to TRBJ2-7; D is unclear. Germline V gene sequence: CDR1 GTSNPN, CDR2 SVGIG (reference sequence). This CDR3 has 14 residues. Trimming removed 4 bases from V and 3 bases from J, with 16 bases in between. The CDR3: CAWTPSTDLYEQYF. The DNA for the CDR3 is TGTGCCTGGACTCCATCAACAGACCTCTACGAGCAGTACTTC.

The gene calls are TRBV21-1 and TRBJ2-5; the table calls TRBD1, which could not be checked here. TRBV21-1 is shown as a pseudogene. This CDR3 is 19 amino acids long. The CDR3 DNA reads TGTGCCAGCAGCAAAGTACGAGGCCTACCCCCCCGGTCTTACAATGAGCAGTACTTC. Protein product: CASSKVRGLPPRSYNEQYF.

Points on this clonotype: It is likely a read error, because the conserved phenylalanine at the end of the CDR3 is missing. The chain employs TRBV7-9 and TRBJ1-1; no firm D call. The CDR3 spans 15 residues. Trimming pared 5 bases from V and 5 bases from J, leaving 18 bases between. Germline loops: CDR1 SEHNR, CDR2 FQNEAQ (reference sequence). The CDR3 nucleotides are TGTGCCAGCAGCCCTCTCACGGGTACGGGTACTGAAGCTTTCTCT. Residues: CASSPLTGTGTEAFS.

The sample holds a few counts of this clonotype. V is TRBV4-2 and J is TRBJ1-6; D is ambiguous. From germline, CDR1 is LGHNA and CDR2 YNFKEQ. Trimming pared 0 bases from V and 5 bases from J, leaving 8 bases between. The CDR3 extends over 15 amino acids. In nucleotides, the CDR3 is TGTGCCAGCAGCCAAGAGACGGGAGATAATTCACCCCTCCACTTT. Translating gives CASSQETGDNSPLHF.

This chain connects TRBV29-1 to TRBJ1-2; 10 nucleotides line up with TRBD1. The V gene end was trimmed by 7 bases and the J gene end by 5 bases; junction bases not matched to a gene: 7. CDR1 is SQVTM, CDR2 ANQGSEA, per germline. CDR3 length: 13 amino acids. CDR3 residues: CSAPGTGEYGYTF. Written as DNA, the CDR3 is TGCAGCGCACCCGGGACAGGGGAGTATGGCTACACCTTC.

V and J are TRBV28 and TRBJ2-3, with D maybe TRBD2 (7 bases). The CDR3 is 16 residues long. With 8 bases removed from V and 8 bases from J, the gap between germline ends came to 26 bases. Germline values: CDR1 MDHEN, CDR2 SYDVKM. CDR3 DNA sequence: TGTGCCAGCGGCCAGGTTGCGGGAGTAGGGGGGGGTACGCAGTATTTT. Protein sequence: CASGQVAGVGGGTQYF.

The table lists this clonotype with a few counts. The J gene is TRBJ2-1, the V gene TRBV29-1, with TRBD1 as a possible D gene (7 bases). V lost 8 bases and J lost 2, with 16 bases in between. CDR3 length: 14 residues. Germline V gene lookup returns CDR1 SQVTM and CDR2 ANQGSEA. The CDR3 DNA reads as TGCAGCTTCAGGGGGGAAGGGGCCTACAATGAGCAGTTCTTC. Translating gives CSFRGEGAYNEQFF.

The chain recombines TRBV4-2 with TRBJ2-7; 8 nucleotides align to TRBD2. V lost 1 base and J lost 6; bases outside the gene matches: 8. Germline CDR1 LGHNA, CDR2 YNFKEQ. The CDR3 is 15 amino acids. CDR3 in DNA: TGTGCCAGCAGCCAAGGTTCGAGCGGGAGTTTCGAGCAGTACTTC. This translates into CASSQGSSGSFEQYF.

Details on this clonotype: Sequence at one end of the junction differs from germline and may be a read error. The chain carries TRBV3-1 and TRBJ1-2; a possible D gene is TRBD1 (5 bases). This CDR3 is 14 amino acids long. Germline CDR1 and CDR2: LGHDT and YNNKEL (reference sequence). The CDR3 loop is CASSQDRQGYGYTF. The CDR3 DNA reads as TGCGCCAGCAGCCAAGATAGGCAGGGATACGGCTACACCTTC.

The V and J genes are TRBV5-1 and TRBJ1-5; D is unclear. Trimming pared 0 bases from V and 6 bases from J, leaving 10 bases between. This CDR3 contains 14 residues. CDR1 is SGHRS and CDR2 is YFSETQ in the germline V gene. The CDR3 region is CASSLAPATQPQHF. The DNA of the CDR3 is TGCGCCAGCAGCTTGGCGCCAGCCACTCAGCCCCAGCATTTT. The entire variable domain, with the rest obtained from reference TRBV5-1 and TRBJ1-5, is as follows: KAGVTQTPRYLIKTRGQQVTLSCSPISGHRSVSWYQQTPGQGLQFLFEYFSETQRNKGNFPGRFSGRQFSNSRSEMNVSTLELGDSALYLCASSLAPATQPQHFGDGTRLSIL.

About this clonotype itself: A much larger clone differs by one base, so this may be a read error. The V and J genes are TRBV12-3 or TRBV12-4 and TRBJ2-7; tentatively, D is TRBD2 (6 bases). CDR3 size: 13 residues. DNA for the CDR3: TGTGCCAGCAGTTCATCCGGGAGCTACGAGCTGTACTTC. Translating it yields CASSSSGSYELYF.

This clonotype appeared a few times. This chain joins TRBV5-1 and TRBJ2-7; D ambiguous. V lost 0 bases to trimming and J lost 0 bases, with 7 bases between them. CDR3 length: 14 residues. CDR1 SGHRS and CDR2 YFSETQ come from the germline V gene. CDR3 amino acids: CASSLEGYSYEQYF. The CDR3 DNA reads TGCGCCAGCAGCTTGGAAGGTTACTCCTACGAGCAGTACTTC.

This clonotype was detected only a few times. The junction shows a germline mismatch at one end, possibly a read error. The gene calls are TRBV9 and TRBJ2-7; the D is unclear. The CDR3 has 12 residues. The germline gives CDR1 SGDLS, CDR2 YYNGEE. CDR3 amino acids: CASSADSHEQYF. CDR3 nucleotides: TGTGCCAGCAGCGCCGACTCCCACGAGCAGTACTTC.

V and J are TRBV7-8 and TRBJ2-7; a weak D match, TRBD1 (5 bases). This CDR3 comprises 13 residues. V gave up 5 bases and J gave up 2 bases, with 10 bases separating them. Germline CDR1 reads SGHVS; CDR2 reads FQNEAQ. CDR3 sequence reads: CASSTRQTYEQYF. The CDR3 nucleotides read TGTGCCAGCAGCACCCGACAGACCTACGAGCAGTACTTC.

This chain connects TRBV7-2 to TRBJ2-1, with D perhaps TRBD2 (5 bases). The length of the CDR3 is 15 residues. The V gene lost 2 bases and the J gene lost 7 bases, with 15 bases spanning the gap. The germline V gene encodes CDR1 SGHTA and CDR2 FQGNSA. CDR3 amino acids: CASSLRAGQENEQFF. The CDR3 coding sequence is TGTGCCAGCAGCTTACGGGCGGGTCAGGAGAATGAGCAGTTCTTC.

This clonotype was seen only a few times. The gene calls are TRBV11-2 and TRBJ2-4; D not certain. The CDR3 runs to 13 residues. CDR1 and CDR2 from the germline V gene are SGHAT and FQNNGV. V was pared by 5 bases and J by 2 bases, with 7 bases between. CDR3 region: CASSRLTKNIQYF. The DNA for the CDR3 is TGTGCCAGCAGCAGATTAACCAAAAACATTCAGTACTTC.

The chain links TRBV7-3 to TRBJ2-1; 10 nucleotides align to TRBD2. V gave up 5 bases and J gave up 9 bases; unmatched junction bases: 7. The CDR3 length is 14 residues. Looked up from germline, CDR1 is SGHTA and CDR2 is FQGTGA. The CDR3 protein is CASSLSGRDSEQFF. The DNA for the CDR3 is TGTGCCAGCAGCCTGAGCGGGAGGGATTCTGAGCAGTTCTTC.

This clonotype was counted only a few times. The chain links TRBV7-9 to TRBJ1-2; 7 bases are shared with TRBD1. CDR1 is SEHNR, CDR2 FQNEAQ, per germline (reference sequence). The trim removed 5 bases at V and 7 bases at J, leaving 13 bases unmatched. This CDR3 spans 15 amino acids. CDR3: CASSVDREPSPGYTF. The CDR3 bases are TGTGCCAGCAGCGTCGACAGGGAACCCTCCCCTGGCTACACCTTC. Looking up the rest from reference TRBV7-9 and TRBJ1-2 gives the full variable domain: DTGVSQNPRHKITKRGQNVTFRCDPISEHNRLYWYRQTLGQGPEFLTYFQNEAQLEKSRLLSDRFSAERPKGSFSTLEIQRTEQGDSAMYLCASSVDREPSPGYTFGSGTRLTVV.